This T cell receptor beta chain is from a study of CD8+CD57+ T cells in acquired aplastic anemia. Study details: An average of about 9.8 million reads for CD4+ cells was obtained from healthy donors. Study-level results: Between patients and controls, around 27 CD8+ CDR3 sequences were found in common.

Profiling that covered TCR beta VDJ and CDR3 relied on genomic DNA as its template. One entry per CDR3 protein, called by TCRdb with MiXCR from the reads. The sample holds some 220,000 distinct CDR3 sequences; almost 35% are singletons and the top ten take around 1.1%. On this clonotype: Its antigen is not identified.

This CDR3 is 13 amino acids long. Germline values: CDR1 LGHDT, CDR2 YNNKEL (reference sequence). Trimming cost V 4 bases and J 4 bases, with 10 bases left between them. Material for sequencing was sorted CD4+, CD8+, or CD8+CD57+ T cells (not recorded which) from PBMCs. The source is a human donor in good health, serving as a control. The chain has TRBV3-1 and TRBJ2-5; D is ambiguous. DNA of the CDR3: TGTGCCAGCAGCCGGGGTAGTCCAGAGACCCAGTACTTC. It specifies CASSRGSPETQYF.